This T cell receptor beta chain was observed in a study of blood T cell repertoires in COVID-19. Study-wide context: Some COVID-19 samples were acute and others convalescent; all came from the United States, Italy and Spain. Sample material is recorded as cDNA or gDNA derived from T cells, B-cell-depleted T cells, or PBMCs.

Per the authors' pipeline: Scientists estimated how many nucleated cells there were by amplifying reference gene primers. Profiling relied on immunoSEQ multiplex PCR, and the TCRdb table lists in-frame clones only, not all of them. The V and J calls and the clone size are those of that table, but D and trimming were determined from the DNA. Among 84,000 or so clones listed, about 83% were seen once. This clone was detected once. This CDR3 comprises 13 residues. Germline CDR1 SGHTS, CDR2 YDEGEE. V lost 2 bases and J lost 2, with 6 bases in between. Sequencing was done on a sample of peripheral blood. The genes are TRBV5-8 and TRBJ2-3; unclear D gene. The TCR was taken from a woman older than 75 with acute or convalescent COVID-19. The CDR3 DNA reads as TGTGCCAGCAGCTTCCAGGTCACAGATACGCAGTATTTT. It codes for CASSFQVTDTQYF.